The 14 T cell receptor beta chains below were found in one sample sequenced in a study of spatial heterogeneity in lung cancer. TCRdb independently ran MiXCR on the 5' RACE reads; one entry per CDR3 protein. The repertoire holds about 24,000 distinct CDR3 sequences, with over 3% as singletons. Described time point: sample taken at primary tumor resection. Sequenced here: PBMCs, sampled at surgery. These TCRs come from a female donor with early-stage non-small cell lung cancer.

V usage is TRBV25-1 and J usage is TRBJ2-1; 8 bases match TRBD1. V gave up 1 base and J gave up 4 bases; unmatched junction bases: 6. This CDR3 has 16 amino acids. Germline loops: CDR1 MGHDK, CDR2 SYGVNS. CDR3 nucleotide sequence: TGTGCCAGCAGTGAATTGGGGACAGGTAATTACAATGAGCAGTTCTTC. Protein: CASSELGTGNYNEQFF. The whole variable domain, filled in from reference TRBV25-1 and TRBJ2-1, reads EADIYQTPRYLVIGTGKKITLECSQTMGHDKMYWYQQDPGMELHLIHYSYGVNSTEKGDLSSESTVSRIRTEHFPLTLESARPSHTSQYLCASSELGTGNYNEQFFGPGTRLTVL.

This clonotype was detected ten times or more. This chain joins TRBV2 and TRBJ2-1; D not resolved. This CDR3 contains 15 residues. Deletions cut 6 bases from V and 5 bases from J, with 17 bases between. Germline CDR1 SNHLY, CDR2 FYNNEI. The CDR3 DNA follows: TGTGCCAGCAGCAGCTTCCGCGCTCCGAACAATGAGCAGTTCTTC. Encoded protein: CASSSFRAPNNEQFF.

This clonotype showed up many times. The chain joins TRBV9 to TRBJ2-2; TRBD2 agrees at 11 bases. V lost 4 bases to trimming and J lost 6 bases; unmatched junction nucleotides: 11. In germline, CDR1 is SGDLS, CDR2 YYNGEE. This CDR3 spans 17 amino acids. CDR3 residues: CASSTPRTSGSPGELFF. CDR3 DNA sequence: TGTGCCAGCAGCACGCCCCGGACTAGCGGGTCCCCCGGGGAGCTGTTTTTT. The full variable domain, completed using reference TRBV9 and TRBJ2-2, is DSGVTQTPKHLITATGQRVTLRCSPRSGDLSVYWYQQSLDQGLQFLIQYYNGEERAKGNILERFSAQQFPDLHSELNLSSLELGDSALYFCASSTPRTSGSPGELFFGEGSRLTVL.

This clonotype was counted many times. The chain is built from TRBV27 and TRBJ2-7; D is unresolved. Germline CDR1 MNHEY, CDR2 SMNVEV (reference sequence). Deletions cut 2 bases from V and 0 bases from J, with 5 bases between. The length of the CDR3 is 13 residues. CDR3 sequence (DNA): TGTGCCAGCAGTTTAGGCAACTCCTACGAGCAGTACTTC. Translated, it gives CASSLGNSYEQYF.

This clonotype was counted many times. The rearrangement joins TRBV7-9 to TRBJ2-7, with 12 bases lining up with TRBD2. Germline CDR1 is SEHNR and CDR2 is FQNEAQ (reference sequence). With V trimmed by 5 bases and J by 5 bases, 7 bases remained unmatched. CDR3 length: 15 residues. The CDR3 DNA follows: TGTGCCAGCAGCCCTCGGACTAGCGGGGCCCACGAGCAGTACTTC. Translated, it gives CASSPRTSGAHEQYF.

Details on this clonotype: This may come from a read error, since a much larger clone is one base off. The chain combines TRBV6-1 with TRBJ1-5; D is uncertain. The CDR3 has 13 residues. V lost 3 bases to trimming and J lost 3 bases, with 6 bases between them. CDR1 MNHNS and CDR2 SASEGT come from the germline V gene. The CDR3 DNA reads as TGTGCCAGCAGTGAGTTCAACAATCAGCCCCAGCATTTT. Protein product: CASSEFNNQPQHF.

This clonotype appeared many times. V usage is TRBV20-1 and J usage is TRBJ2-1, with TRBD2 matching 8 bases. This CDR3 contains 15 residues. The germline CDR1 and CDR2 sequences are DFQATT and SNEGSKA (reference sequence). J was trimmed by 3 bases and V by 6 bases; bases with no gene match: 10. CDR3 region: CSAPPPGLVYNEQFF. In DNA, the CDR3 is TGCAGTGCCCCGCCCCCGGGACTAGTCTACAATGAGCAGTTCTTC.

The CDR3 coding sequence is TGTGCCAGCAGCCCGCGGGACTGGCGGGAGACCCAGTACTTC. As protein: CASSPRDWRETQYF. The chain is built from TRBV5-6 and TRBJ2-5; possibly TRBD2 for D (6 bases). The V and J ends lost 4 bases and 5 bases respectively, with 15 bases between them. This CDR3 region has 14 residues. CDR1 SGHDT and CDR2 YYEEEE come from the germline V gene.

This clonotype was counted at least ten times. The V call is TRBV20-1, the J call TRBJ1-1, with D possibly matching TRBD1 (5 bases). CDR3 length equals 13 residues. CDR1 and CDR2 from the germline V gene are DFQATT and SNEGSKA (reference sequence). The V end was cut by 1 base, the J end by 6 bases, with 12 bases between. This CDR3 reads CSARAEGRAEAFF. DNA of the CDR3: TGCAGTGCTAGAGCGGAGGGGAGGGCTGAAGCTTTCTTT.

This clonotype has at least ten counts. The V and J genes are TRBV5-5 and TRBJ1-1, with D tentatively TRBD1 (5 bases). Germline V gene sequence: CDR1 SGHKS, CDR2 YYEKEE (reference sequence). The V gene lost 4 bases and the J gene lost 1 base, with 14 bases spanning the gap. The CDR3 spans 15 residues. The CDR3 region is CASSAGGGTNTEAFF. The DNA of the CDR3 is TGTGCCAGCAGCGCTGGTGGGGGAACGAACACTGAAGCTTTCTTT. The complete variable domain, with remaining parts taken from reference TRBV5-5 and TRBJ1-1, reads DAGVTQSPTHLIKTRGQQVTLRCSPISGHKSVSWYQQVLGQGPQFIFQYYEKEERGRGNFPDRFSARQFPNYSSELNVNALLLGDSALYLCASSAGGGTNTEAFFGQGTRLTVV.

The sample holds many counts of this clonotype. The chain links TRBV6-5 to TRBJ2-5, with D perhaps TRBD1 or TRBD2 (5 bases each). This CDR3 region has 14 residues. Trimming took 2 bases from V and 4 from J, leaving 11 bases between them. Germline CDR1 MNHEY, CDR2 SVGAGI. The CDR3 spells CASSYPGPRETQYF. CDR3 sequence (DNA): TGTGCCAGCAGTTACCCGGGACCTCGAGAGACCCAGTACTTC.

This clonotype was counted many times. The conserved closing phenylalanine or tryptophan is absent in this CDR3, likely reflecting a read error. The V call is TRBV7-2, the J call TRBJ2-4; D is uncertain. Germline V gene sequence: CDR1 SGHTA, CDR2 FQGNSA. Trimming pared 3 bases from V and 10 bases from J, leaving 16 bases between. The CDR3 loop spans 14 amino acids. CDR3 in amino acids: CASSFFGRNDIQYL. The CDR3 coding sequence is TGTGCCAGCAGCTTTTTTGGACGGAACGATATTCAGTACCTC.

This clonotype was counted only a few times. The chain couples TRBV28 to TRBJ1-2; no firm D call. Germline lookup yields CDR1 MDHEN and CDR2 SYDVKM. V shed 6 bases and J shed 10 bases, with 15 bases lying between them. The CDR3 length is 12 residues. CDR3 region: CASSSDSGYYTF. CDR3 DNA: TGTGCCAGCAGCTCAGACTCGGGGTACTACACCTTC.

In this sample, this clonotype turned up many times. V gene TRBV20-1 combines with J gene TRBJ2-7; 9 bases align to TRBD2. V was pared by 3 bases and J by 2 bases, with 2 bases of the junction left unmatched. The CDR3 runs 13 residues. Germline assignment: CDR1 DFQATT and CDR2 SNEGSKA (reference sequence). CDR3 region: CSARTSGAYEQYF. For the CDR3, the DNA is TGCAGTGCTAGGACTAGCGGTGCCTACGAGCAGTACTTC.